This record looks at one T cell receptor beta chain sequence and its context. As processed by the authors: Amplifying reference gene primers gave estimates of nucleated cell counts. Using immunoSEQ multiplex PCR, the repertoire was profiled, and TCRdb retains in-frame clones only, with some absent. The D gene and trimming were derived from the DNA, and the V and J assignments and clone size from that table. The sample has about 270,000 clones; less than 85% are singletons. This CDR3 is built from 13 residues. The ends were cut back, 7 bases at V and 2 bases at J, with 10 bases in the middle. Germline V CDR1 and CDR2: SGHVS, FQNEAQ. The sample belongs to a study of blood T cell repertoires in COVID-19. Overall study: COVID-19 samples from acute and convalescent phases originated in the United States, Italy and Spain. Sample material is recorded as cDNA or gDNA derived from T cells, B-cell-depleted T cells, or PBMCs.

The chain joins TRBV7-8 to TRBJ2-3; D might be TRBD1 (5 bases). Source material: peripheral blood. The source of this sequence is a woman aged 18 to 35 with acute or convalescent COVID-19. In DNA, the CDR3 is TGTGCCAGCAACAGGAGAAACACAGATACGCAGTATTTT. This translates into CASNRRNTDTQYF.